The source of this TCR beta chain is a study of CD8+ T cells in alopecia areata. About the research overall: Twice a day, 5 to 10 mg of oral tofacitinib was administered to treated patients. A 6-month off-drug phase came after tofacitinib, which had lasted 6 to 18 months. Study outcomes and limitations: It was observed that many expanded lesional clones persisted in scalp and blood during tofacitinib.

About this clone itself: Its target is not known.

TCR sequencing used cDNA made by reverse transcription of extracted RNA. Sequencing used immunoSEQ multiplex PCR; TCRdb keeps in-frame clones, though not all of them. The sample lists some 150,000 clones, about 54% seen once, with approximately 16% in the top ten. CDR1 and CDR2 (germline): MGHRA, YSYEKL. The CDR3 is 17 amino acids. The treatment denotes: oral pan-JAK inhibitor, 5-10 mg twice daily. This specimen consisted of CD4+ T cells sorted from blood, obtained at approximately week 60, from a patient treated with tofacitinib. This chain links TRBV4-1 with TRBJ2-7; 11 positions match TRBD2. TRBJ2-5 explains the end of the DNA better; the J call may be wrong. The origin of this receptor is a human donor with alopecia areata. In nucleotides, the CDR3 is TGCGCCAGCAGCCAAGATCTAGCGGGGGGAGCCCTTGGGACCCAGTACTTC. As protein: CASSQDLAGGALGTQYF.